The T cell receptor beta chain under discussion was sequenced for a study of CD8 T cell repertoires and HIV-1 epitope variants. This clone is classed as medium-sized. No antigen is known for it. Sequenced by immunoSEQ multiplex PCR; TCRdb stores in-frame clones only, minus some. The sample shows about 5,300 clones, around 63% of them seen only once. The study, taken as a whole, reports: Fewer than ten TCR beta clonotypes were antigen-specific, more than five apparently recognizing autologous or escape variants.

Germline V CDR1 and CDR2: SEHNR, FQNEAQ (reference sequence). The CDR3 sequence is 12 residues long. Trimming stripped 5 bases from V and 7 bases from J, with 8 bases between. The source is a male donor with HIV. Source material: cultured CD8+ T cells derived from PBMCs. V usage is TRBV7-9 and J usage is TRBJ2-2, with D unclear. The CDR3 DNA reads TGTGCCAGCAGCCTTCAGGACGGGGAGCTGTTTTTT. It yields the protein CASSLQDGELFF. Full variable domain (rest looked up from reference TRBV7-9 and TRBJ2-2): DTGVSQNPRHKITKRGQNVTFRCDPISEHNRLYWYRQTLGQGPEFLTYFQNEAQLEKSRLLSDRFSAERPKGSFSTLEIQRTEQGDSAMYLCASSLQDGELFFGEGSRLTVL.